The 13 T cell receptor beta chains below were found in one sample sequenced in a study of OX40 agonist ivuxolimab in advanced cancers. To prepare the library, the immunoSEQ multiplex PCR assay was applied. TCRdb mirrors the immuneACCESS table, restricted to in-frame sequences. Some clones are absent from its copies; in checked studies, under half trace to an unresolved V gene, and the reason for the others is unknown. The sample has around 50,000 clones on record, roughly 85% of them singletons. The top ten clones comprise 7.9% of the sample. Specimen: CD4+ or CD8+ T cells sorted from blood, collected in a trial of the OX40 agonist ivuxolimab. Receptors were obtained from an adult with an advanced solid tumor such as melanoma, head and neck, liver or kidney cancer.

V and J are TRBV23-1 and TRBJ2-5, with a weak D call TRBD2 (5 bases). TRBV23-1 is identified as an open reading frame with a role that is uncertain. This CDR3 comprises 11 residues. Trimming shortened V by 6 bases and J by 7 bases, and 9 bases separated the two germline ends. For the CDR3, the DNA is TGCGCCAGCAGCCGGGGTTTGACCCAGTACTTC. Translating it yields CASSRGLTQYF.

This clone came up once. The DNA of the CDR3 is TGTGCCAGCAGTGAAGGGACAGGGTCTCCAGAGACCCAGTACTTC. This codes for CASSEGTGSPETQYF. V usage is TRBV2 and J usage is TRBJ2-5, with 8 bases identical to TRBD1. The germline CDR1 and CDR2 sequences are SNHLY and FYNNEI. The CDR3 has 15 residues. J was trimmed by 4 bases and V by 1 base; bases with no gene match: 5.

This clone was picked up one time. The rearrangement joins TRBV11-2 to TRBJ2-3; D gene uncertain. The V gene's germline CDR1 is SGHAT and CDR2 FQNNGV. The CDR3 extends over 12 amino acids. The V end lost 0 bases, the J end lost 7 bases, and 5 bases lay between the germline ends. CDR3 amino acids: CASSLDGYTQYF. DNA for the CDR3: TGTGCCAGCAGCTTAGACGGGTATACGCAGTATTTT. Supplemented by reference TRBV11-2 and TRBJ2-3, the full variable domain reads EAGVAQSPRYKIIEKRQSVAFWCNPISGHATLYWYQQILGQGPKLLIQFQNNGVVDDSQLPKDRFSAERLKGVDSTLKIQPAKLEDSAVYLCASSLDGYTQYFGPGTRLTVL.

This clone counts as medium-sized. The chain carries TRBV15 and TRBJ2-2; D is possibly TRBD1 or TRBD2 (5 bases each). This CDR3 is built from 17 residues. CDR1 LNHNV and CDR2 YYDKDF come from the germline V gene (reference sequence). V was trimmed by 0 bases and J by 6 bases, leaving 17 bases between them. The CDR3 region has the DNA TGTGCCACCAGCAGAGACCCTTTGGGGAGCAGGGCCGGGGAGCTGTTTTTT. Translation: CATSRDPLGSRAGELFF.

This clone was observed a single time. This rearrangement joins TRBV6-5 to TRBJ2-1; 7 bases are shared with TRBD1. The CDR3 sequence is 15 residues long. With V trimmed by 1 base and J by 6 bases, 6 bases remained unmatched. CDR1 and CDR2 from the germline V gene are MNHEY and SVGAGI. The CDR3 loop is CASSYLQPGGNEQFF. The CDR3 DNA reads TGTGCCAGCAGTTACTTACAACCAGGGGGCAATGAGCAGTTCTTC.

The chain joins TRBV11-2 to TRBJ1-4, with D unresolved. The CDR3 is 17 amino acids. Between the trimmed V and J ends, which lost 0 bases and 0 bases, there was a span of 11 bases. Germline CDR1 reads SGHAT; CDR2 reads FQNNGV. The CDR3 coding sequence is TGTGCCAGCAGCTTAGAGAACATTCAACCAACTAATGAAAAACTGTTTTTT. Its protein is CASSLENIQPTNEKLFF.

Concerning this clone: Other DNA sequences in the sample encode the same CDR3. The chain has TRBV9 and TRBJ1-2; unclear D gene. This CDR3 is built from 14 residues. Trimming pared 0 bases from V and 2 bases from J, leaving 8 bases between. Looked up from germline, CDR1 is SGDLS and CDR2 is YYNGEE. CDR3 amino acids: CASSVALSNYGYTF. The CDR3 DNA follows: TGTGCCAGCAGCGTAGCTCTCTCGAACTATGGCTACACCTTC.

This CDR3 is CASSIGASSYNEQFF. The CDR3 DNA is TGTGCCAGTAGTATTGGCGCAAGCTCCTACAATGAGCAGTTCTTC. The chain carries TRBV19 and TRBJ2-1; no firm D call. Germline-derived CDR1 and CDR2 are LNHDA and SQIVND (reference sequence). CDR3 length: 15 residues. The germline V and J ends were trimmed by 3 bases and 0 bases, with 9 bases remaining between them.

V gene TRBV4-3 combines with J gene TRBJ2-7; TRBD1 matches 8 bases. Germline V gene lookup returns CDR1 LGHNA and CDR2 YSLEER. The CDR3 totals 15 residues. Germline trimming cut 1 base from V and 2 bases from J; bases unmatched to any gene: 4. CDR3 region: CASSQGAQGAYEQYF. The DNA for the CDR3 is TGCGCCAGCAGCCAAGGGGCACAGGGGGCCTACGAGCAGTACTTC.

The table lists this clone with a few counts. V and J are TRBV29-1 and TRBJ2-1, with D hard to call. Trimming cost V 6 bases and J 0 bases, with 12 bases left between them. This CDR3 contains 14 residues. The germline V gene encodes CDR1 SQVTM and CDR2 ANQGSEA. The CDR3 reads CSVTELSSYNEQFF. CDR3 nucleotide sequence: TGCAGCGTGACTGAACTGAGCTCCTACAATGAGCAGTTCTTC.

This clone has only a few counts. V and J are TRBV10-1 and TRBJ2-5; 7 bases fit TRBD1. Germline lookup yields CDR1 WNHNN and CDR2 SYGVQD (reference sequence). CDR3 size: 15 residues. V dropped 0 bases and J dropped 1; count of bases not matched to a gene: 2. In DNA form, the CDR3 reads TGCGCCAGCAGTGAGTCTGGGACAGCCCAAGAGACCCAGTACTTC. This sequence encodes CASSESGTAQETQYF.

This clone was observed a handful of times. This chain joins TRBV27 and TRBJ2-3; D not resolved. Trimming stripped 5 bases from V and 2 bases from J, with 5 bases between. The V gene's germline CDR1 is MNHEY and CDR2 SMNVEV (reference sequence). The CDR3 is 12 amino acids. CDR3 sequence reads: CASSPNTDTQYF. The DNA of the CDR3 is TGTGCCAGCAGTCCTAACACAGATACGCAGTATTTT.

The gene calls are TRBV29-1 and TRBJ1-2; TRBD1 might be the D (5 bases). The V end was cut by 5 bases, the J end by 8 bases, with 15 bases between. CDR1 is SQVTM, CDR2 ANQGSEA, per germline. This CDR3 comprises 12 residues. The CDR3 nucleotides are TGCAGCGTTCCGAGGGGACTAGGGGGCTACACCTTC. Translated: CSVPRGLGGYTF.